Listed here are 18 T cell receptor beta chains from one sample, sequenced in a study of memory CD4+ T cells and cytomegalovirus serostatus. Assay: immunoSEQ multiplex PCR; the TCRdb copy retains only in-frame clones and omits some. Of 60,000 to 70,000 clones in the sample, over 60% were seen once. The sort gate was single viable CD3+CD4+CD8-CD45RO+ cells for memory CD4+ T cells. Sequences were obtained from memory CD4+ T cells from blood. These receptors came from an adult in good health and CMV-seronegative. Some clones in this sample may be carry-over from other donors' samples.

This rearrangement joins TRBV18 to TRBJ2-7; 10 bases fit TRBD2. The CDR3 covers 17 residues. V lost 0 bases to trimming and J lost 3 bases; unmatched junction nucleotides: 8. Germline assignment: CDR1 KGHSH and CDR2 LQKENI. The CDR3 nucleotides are TGTGCCAGCTCACCACCATCGGCTAGCGGGAGAATCTACGAGCAGTACTTC. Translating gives CASSPPSASGRIYEQYF. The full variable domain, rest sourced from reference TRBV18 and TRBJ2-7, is NAGVMQNPRHLVRRRGQEARLRCSPMKGHSHVYWYRQLPEEGLKFMVYLQKENIIDESGMPKERFSAEFPKEGPSILRIQQVVRGDSAAYFCASSPPSASGRIYEQYFGPGTRLTVT.

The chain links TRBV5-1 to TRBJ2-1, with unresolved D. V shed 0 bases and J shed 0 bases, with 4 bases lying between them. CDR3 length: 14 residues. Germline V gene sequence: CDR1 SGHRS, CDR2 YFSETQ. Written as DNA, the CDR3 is TGCGCCAGCAGCTTGGCGGGCTCCTACAATGAGCAGTTCTTC. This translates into CASSLAGSYNEQFF. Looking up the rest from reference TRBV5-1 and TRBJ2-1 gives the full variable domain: KAGVTQTPRYLIKTRGQQVTLSCSPISGHRSVSWYQQTPGQGLQFLFEYFSETQRNKGNFPGRFSGRQFSNSRSEMNVSTLELGDSALYLCASSLAGSYNEQFFGPGTRLTVL.

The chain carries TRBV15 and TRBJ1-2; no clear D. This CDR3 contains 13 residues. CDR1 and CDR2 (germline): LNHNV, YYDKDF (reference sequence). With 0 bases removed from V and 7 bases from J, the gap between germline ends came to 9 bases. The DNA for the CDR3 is TGTGCCACCAGCAGAGAAGGAGCCCCTGGCTACACCTTC. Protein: CATSREGAPGYTF.

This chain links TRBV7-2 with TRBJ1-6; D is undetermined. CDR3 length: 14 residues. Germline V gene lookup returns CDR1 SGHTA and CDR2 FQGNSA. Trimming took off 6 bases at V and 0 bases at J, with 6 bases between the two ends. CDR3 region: CASRTSSYNSPLHF. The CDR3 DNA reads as TGTGCCAGCAGGACTAGCTCCTATAATTCACCCCTCCACTTT.

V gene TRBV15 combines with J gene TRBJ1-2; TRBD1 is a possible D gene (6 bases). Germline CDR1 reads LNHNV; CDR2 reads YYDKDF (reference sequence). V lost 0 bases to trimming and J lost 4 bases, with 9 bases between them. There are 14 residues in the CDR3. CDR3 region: CATSREQGGYGYTF. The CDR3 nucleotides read TGTGCCACCAGCAGAGAACAGGGCGGCTATGGCTACACCTTC.

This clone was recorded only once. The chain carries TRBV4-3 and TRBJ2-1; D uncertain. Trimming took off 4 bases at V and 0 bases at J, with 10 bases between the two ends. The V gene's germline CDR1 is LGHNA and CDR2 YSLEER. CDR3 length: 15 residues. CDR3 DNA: TGCGCCAGCAGCCCCTTTACGAGCTCCTACAATGAGCAGTTCTTC. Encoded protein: CASSPFTSSYNEQFF.

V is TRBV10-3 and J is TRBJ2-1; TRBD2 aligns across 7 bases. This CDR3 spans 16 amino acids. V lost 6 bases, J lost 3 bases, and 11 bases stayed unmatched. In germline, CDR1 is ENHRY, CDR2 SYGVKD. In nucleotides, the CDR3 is TGTGCCATCAGGCGAGAGCGGGACTCTCGCTACAATGAGCAGTTCTTC. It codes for CAIRRERDSRYNEQFF.

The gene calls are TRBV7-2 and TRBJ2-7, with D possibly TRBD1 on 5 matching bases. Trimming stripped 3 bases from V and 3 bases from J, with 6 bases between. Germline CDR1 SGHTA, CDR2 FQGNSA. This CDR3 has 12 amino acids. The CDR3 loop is CASSLQGYEQYF. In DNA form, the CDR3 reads TGTGCCAGCAGCTTGCAGGGCTACGAGCAGTACTTC.

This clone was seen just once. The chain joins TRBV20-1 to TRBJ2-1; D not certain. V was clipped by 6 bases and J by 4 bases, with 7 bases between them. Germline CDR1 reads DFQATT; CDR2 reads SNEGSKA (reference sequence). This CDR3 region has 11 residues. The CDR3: CSAIEYNEQFF. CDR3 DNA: TGCAGTGCGATTGAGTACAATGAGCAGTTCTTC.

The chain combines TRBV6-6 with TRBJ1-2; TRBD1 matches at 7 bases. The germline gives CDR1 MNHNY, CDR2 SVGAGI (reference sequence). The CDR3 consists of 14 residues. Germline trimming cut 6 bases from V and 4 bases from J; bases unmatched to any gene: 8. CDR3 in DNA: TGTGCCAGCAGCCACCAGGGACAGACCTATGGCTACACCTTC. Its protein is CASSHQGQTYGYTF.

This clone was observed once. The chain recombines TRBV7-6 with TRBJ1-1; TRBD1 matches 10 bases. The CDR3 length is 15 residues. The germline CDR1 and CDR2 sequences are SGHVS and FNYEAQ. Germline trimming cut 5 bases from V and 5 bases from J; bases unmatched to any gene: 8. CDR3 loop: CASSIRQGARTEAFF. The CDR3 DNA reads TGTGCCAGCAGCATCCGACAGGGGGCGAGGACTGAAGCTTTCTTT.

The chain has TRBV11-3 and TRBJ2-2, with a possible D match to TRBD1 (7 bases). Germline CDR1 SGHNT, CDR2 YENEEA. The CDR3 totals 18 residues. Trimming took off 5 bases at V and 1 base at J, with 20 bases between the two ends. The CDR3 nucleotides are TGTGCCAGCAGCCCCCTGACAGGGAGGATCGGGAACACCGGGGAGCTGTTTTTT. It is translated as CASSPLTGRIGNTGELFF.

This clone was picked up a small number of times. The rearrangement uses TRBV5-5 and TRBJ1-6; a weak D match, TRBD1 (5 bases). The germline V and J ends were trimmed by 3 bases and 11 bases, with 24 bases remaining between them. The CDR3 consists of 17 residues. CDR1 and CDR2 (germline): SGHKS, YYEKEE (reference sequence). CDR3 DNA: TGTGCCAGCAGCTCCCTAGGGGCCGGGTTTAGGGGTCCACCCCTCCACTTT. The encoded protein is CASSSLGAGFRGPPLHF.

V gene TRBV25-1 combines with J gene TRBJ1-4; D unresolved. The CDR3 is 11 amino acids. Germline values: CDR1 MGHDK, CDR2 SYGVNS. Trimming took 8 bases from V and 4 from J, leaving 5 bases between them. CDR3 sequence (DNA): TGTGCCAGCTCGATTAATGAAAAACTGTTTTTT. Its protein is CASSINEKLFF.

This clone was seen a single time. The CDR3 protein is CASSHRRTGQTGELFF. CDR3 nucleotide sequence: TGTGCCAGCTCACACCGACGGACAGGGCAAACCGGGGAGCTGTTTTTT. This sequence joins TRBV18 and TRBJ2-2, with 8 bases lining up with TRBD1. Trimming removed 4 bases from V and 5 bases from J; junction bases left unmatched: 9. The length of the CDR3 is 16 residues. In germline, CDR1 is KGHSH, CDR2 LQKENI. Supplemented by reference TRBV18 and TRBJ2-2, the full variable domain reads NAGVMQNPRHLVRRRGQEARLRCSPMKGHSHVYWYRQLPEEGLKFMVYLQKENIIDESGMPKERFSAEFPKEGPSILRIQQVVRGDSAAYFCASSHRRTGQTGELFFGEGSRLTVL.

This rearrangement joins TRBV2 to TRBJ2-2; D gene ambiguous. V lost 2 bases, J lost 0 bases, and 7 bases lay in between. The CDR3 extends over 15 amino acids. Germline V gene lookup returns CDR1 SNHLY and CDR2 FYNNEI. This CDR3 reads CASSESPSNTGELFF. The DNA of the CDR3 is TGTGCCAGCAGTGAATCACCCTCGAACACCGGGGAGCTGTTTTTT.

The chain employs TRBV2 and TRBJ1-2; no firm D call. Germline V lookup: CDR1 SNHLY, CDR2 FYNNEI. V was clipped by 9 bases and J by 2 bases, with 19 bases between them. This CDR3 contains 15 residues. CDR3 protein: CASNLGLSSNYGYTF. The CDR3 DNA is TGTGCCAGTAACCTTGGGCTATCCTCAAACTATGGCTACACCTTC.

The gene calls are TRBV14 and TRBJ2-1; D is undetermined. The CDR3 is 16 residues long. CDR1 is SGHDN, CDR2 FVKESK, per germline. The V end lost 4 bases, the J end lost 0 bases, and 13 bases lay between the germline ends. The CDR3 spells CASSPRLSASYNEQFF. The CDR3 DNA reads TGTGCCAGCAGCCCCAGACTGAGCGCCTCCTACAATGAGCAGTTCTTC.